Listed below are T cell receptor beta chains from one sample, sequenced in a study of lung T cells in sarcoidosis with Löfgren's syndrome. TCRdb re-called the reads with MiXCR, one entry per CDR3 protein. The data contain 60,000 or so distinct CDR3 sequences, 21% of them singletons. Input material: CD4+ T cells from PBMCs. The receptors were gathered from a human donor with sarcoidosis (Löfgren's syndrome or another form), or a control subject (not recorded which). Both conserved end residues are part of each CDR3. The D gene is left open where the match is weak. Expanded clones are given a class, and other clones once, few, many or no size at all.

clone_size: many; j_call: TRBJ2-7; v_call: TRBV7-2; d_call: NA; cdr3_nt: TGTGCCAGCAGCCCAGGGGGGGCGGGAGGAGTGAACGAGCAGTACTTC; cdr3_aa: CASSPGGAGGVNEQYF
clone_size: many; j_call: TRBJ2-1; v_call: TRBV6-1; d_call: TRBD1; cdr3_nt: TGTGCCAGCAGTGAAGGGACAGGGTGGTGGTTCGATGAGCAGTTCTTC; cdr3_aa: CASSEGTGWWFDEQFF
clone_size: many; j_call: TRBJ2-2; v_call: TRBV20-1; d_call: TRBD1; cdr3_nt: TGCAGTGCTTTTTTCGGGACAGGAGGCACCGGGGAGCTGTTTTTT; cdr3_aa: CSAFFGTGGTGELFF
clone_size: NA; j_call: TRBJ2-3; v_call: TRBV6-6; d_call: TRBD2; cdr3_nt: TGTGCCAGCAGTTACTCGAGACTAGCGGGAGGGGTTACGCAGTATTTT; cdr3_aa: CASSYSRLAGGVTQYF
clone_size: many; j_call: TRBJ1-5; v_call: TRBV20-1; d_call: NA; cdr3_nt: TGCAGTGCTGCAGGGGCCAATCAGCCCCAGCATTTT; cdr3_aa: CSAAGANQPQHF
clone_size: few; j_call: TRBJ2-1; v_call: TRBV7-9; d_call: TRBD1; cdr3_nt: TGTGCCAGCAGCGGACAGGTAGACTACAATGAGCAGTTCTTC; cdr3_aa: CASSGQVDYNEQFF
clone_size: NA; j_call: TRBJ2-1; v_call: TRBV6-6; d_call: NA; cdr3_nt: TGCGCCAGCAGTGAGAGTCTTTACAATGAGCAGCTCTTC; cdr3_aa: CASSESLYNEQLF
clone_size: few; j_call: TRBJ2-4; v_call: TRBV2; d_call: NA; cdr3_nt: TGTGCCAGCAGTGAAGGGAGAGCCAAAAACATTCAGTACTTC; cdr3_aa: CASSEGRAKNIQYF
clone_size: many; j_call: TRBJ1-3; v_call: TRBV7-2; d_call: NA; cdr3_nt: TGTGCCAGCAGCGACACCCCCAGGGGTTCTGGAAACACCATATATTTT; cdr3_aa: CASSDTPRGSGNTIYF
clone_size: NA; j_call: TRBJ2-7; v_call: TRBV7-2; d_call: NA; cdr3_nt: TGTGCCAGCAGCTACGGACAAGGGAACTCCTACGAGCAGTACTTC; cdr3_aa: CASSYGQGNSYEQYF
clone_size: many; j_call: TRBJ2-1; v_call: TRBV6-6; d_call: NA; cdr3_nt: TGTGCCAGCAGTTACCCGACCTACAATGAGCAGTTCTTC; cdr3_aa: CASSYPTYNEQFF
clone_size: NA; j_call: TRBJ2-2; v_call: TRBV2; d_call: TRBD2; cdr3_nt: TGTGCCAGCAGTGAATGGGGGGGGGACACCGGGGAGCTGTTTTTT; cdr3_aa: CASSEWGGDTGELFF
clone_size: few; j_call: TRBJ2-1; v_call: TRBV19; d_call: NA; cdr3_nt: TGTGCCAGTAGACCCGGGGACCAATACTACAATGAGCAGTTCTTC; cdr3_aa: CASRPGDQYYNEQFF
clone_size: NA; j_call: TRBJ2-3; v_call: TRBV11-2; d_call: TRBD1; cdr3_nt: TGTGCCAGCAGCTCCCCCGTGACAGGGGTGCAAGATACGCAGTATTTT; cdr3_aa: CASSSPVTGVQDTQYF
clone_size: NA; j_call: TRBJ1-6; v_call: TRBV4-1; d_call: NA; cdr3_nt: TGCGCCAGCAGGGACCCCAAAGATTCACCCCCCCACTTT; cdr3_aa: CASRDPKDSPPHF
clone_size: NA; j_call: TRBJ1-1; v_call: TRBV19; d_call: NA; cdr3_nt: TGTGCCAGTAGTAGCCTGGGGGCTGCGGGCGAAGCTTTCTTT; cdr3_aa: CASSSLGAAGEAFF
clone_size: few; j_call: TRBJ1-4; v_call: TRBV11-2; d_call: NA; cdr3_nt: TGTGCCAGCAGCTTCGACAGGTTGAATGAAAAACTGTTTTTT; cdr3_aa: CASSFDRLNEKLFF
clone_size: NA; j_call: TRBJ2-5; v_call: TRBV5-4; d_call: NA; cdr3_nt: TGTGCCAGCAGCTTCATGGGGGCACAAGAGACCCAGTACTTC; cdr3_aa: CASSFMGAQETQYF
clone_size: NA; j_call: TRBJ2-3; v_call: TRBV19; d_call: TRBD1; cdr3_nt: TGTGCCAGTGAGAAGGGACAGGCGTTCTTTTCAGATACGCAGTATTTT; cdr3_aa: CASEKGQAFFSDTQYF
clone_size: NA; j_call: TRBJ2-1; v_call: TRBV28; d_call: TRBD2; cdr3_nt: TGTGTCAGCAGTTTCTCCCTCCTAGCGGGGACCAATGAGCAGTTCTTC; cdr3_aa: CVSSFSLLAGTNEQFF
clone_size: many; j_call: TRBJ2-6; v_call: TRBV28; d_call: NA; cdr3_nt: TGTGCCAGCAGTCTAAAGCAGGGCGTCAGGGCAAGCTCTGGGGCCAACGTCCTGACTTTC; cdr3_aa: CASSLKQGVRASSGANVLTF
clone_size: NA; j_call: TRBJ2-7; v_call: TRBV12-5; d_call: NA; cdr3_nt: TGTGCTAGTGGCCCACCCTACGAGCAGTACTTC; cdr3_aa: CASGPPYEQYF
clone_size: many; j_call: TRBJ1-1; v_call: TRBV19; d_call: NA; cdr3_nt: TGTGCCAGTAGTAGCCAGCGAGGCACTGAAGCTTTCTTT; cdr3_aa: CASSSQRGTEAFF
clone_size: NA; j_call: TRBJ2-5; v_call: TRBV7-3; d_call: NA; cdr3_nt: TGTGCCAGCAGCTTAAGGCCCGGCGAGACCCAGTACTTC; cdr3_aa: CASSLRPGETQYF
clone_size: few; j_call: TRBJ2-7; v_call: TRBV19; d_call: TRBD2; cdr3_nt: TGTGCCACCGGGGGAGGGCCCCAGACCTACGAGCAGTACTTC; cdr3_aa: CATGGGPQTYEQYF
clone_size: few; j_call: TRBJ2-7; v_call: TRBV24-1; d_call: TRBD2; cdr3_nt: TGTGCCACCAGTGAGGATCGACTAGCGGGTCCTGTGCGGTGGGAGCAGTACTTC; cdr3_aa: CATSEDRLAGPVRWEQYF
clone_size: NA; j_call: TRBJ2-5; v_call: TRBV10-3; d_call: TRBD1; cdr3_nt: TGTGCCATCAGTGAGGGGGACAGGTCGGAGACCCAGTACTTC; cdr3_aa: CAISEGDRSETQYF
clone_size: few; j_call: TRBJ2-3; v_call: TRBV4-2; d_call: TRBD2; cdr3_nt: TGTGCCAGCAGCCCGGGCCGCGGGAGTGGAACAGATACGCAGTATTTT; cdr3_aa: CASSPGRGSGTDTQYF
clone_size: NA; j_call: TRBJ2-5; v_call: TRBV10-2; d_call: TRBD2; cdr3_nt: TGCGCCAGCAGTGCCGCTAGCGGAGAAGACCAAGAGACCCAGTACTTC; cdr3_aa: CASSAASGEDQETQYF
clone_size: few; j_call: TRBJ1-2; v_call: TRBV20-1; d_call: NA; cdr3_nt: TGCAGTGCTAGAGATCTAGGGATCTTCTATGGCTACACCTTC; cdr3_aa: CSARDLGIFYGYTF
clone_size: few; j_call: TRBJ2-7; v_call: TRBV4-3; d_call: TRBD1; cdr3_nt: TGCGCCAGCAGCCACGGACAGGGGGTGGGTGAGCAGTACTTC; cdr3_aa: CASSHGQGVGEQYF
clone_size: many; j_call: TRBJ1-4; v_call: TRBV28; d_call: TRBD1; cdr3_nt: TGTGCCAGCAGTAGAACAGGGGTGAGAGCCGAAAAACTGTTTTTT; cdr3_aa: CASSRTGVRAEKLFF
clone_size: few; j_call: TRBJ1-6; v_call: TRBV14; d_call: NA; cdr3_nt: TGTGCCAGCAGCCAAGAAGTAAGGCCCTCGAATAATTCACCCCTCCACTTT; cdr3_aa: CASSQEVRPSNNSPLHF
clone_size: many; j_call: TRBJ2-5; v_call: TRBV15; d_call: NA; cdr3_nt: TGTGCCTCAGGAGCCAGCCGGCAAGAGACCCAGTACTTC; cdr3_aa: CASGASRQETQYF
clone_size: many; j_call: TRBJ1-1; v_call: TRBV29-1; d_call: NA; cdr3_nt: TGCAGCGTGGGGCCTCAGGTGAGAACTGAAGCTTTCTTT; cdr3_aa: CSVGPQVRTEAFF
clone_size: many; j_call: TRBJ2-5; v_call: TRBV7-9; d_call: NA; cdr3_nt: TGTGCCAGCAGCTCTTCCGAGACCCAGTACTTC; cdr3_aa: CASSSSETQYF
clone_size: many; j_call: TRBJ2-1; v_call: TRBV7-2; d_call: TRBD1; cdr3_nt: TGTGCCAGCAGCTTAGGGACAGGGATCTACAATGAGCAGTTCTTC; cdr3_aa: CASSLGTGIYNEQFF
clone_size: few; j_call: TRBJ2-5; v_call: TRBV29-1; d_call: NA; cdr3_nt: TGCAGCGTTGAGAAAGGGCACGAGACCCAGTACTTC; cdr3_aa: CSVEKGHETQYF